This T cell receptor beta chain derives from a study of shared clonotypes between healthy human individuals. Across the whole study: The study drew on a couple of women and a few men aged 18 to 49 as donors. Study-wide results and caveats: The generation probabilities recorded for non-shared clonotypes fell below those of clonotypes shared by all four donors.

It was across several immunoSEQ plates that each subset's genomic DNA was evenly split. Approximately 200 ng DNA, 30,000 or so T cell genomes, went into each sorted-subset replicate PCR. Method: immunoSEQ multiplex PCR; TCRdb's copy keeps in-frame clones and lacks some. This table holds around 1,900,000 clones, just under 95% found once. As regards this clone: The antigen remains undetermined.

The CDR3 extends over 13 amino acids. Germline V gene sequence: CDR1 MGHRA, CDR2 YSYEKL. The V end lost 6 bases, the J end lost 1 base, and 6 bases lay between the germline ends. The naive CD8 fraction comprised CD45RO-negative cells positively selected for CCR7 and excluded terminally differentiated effector memory CD45RA+ cells. The rearrangement uses TRBV4-1 and TRBJ2-2; no definite D call. The sample taken for sequencing was naive CD8+ T cells from PBMCs. The TCR comes from a man aged 18 to 30 in good health. Some clones in this sample may be carry-over from other donors' samples. CDR3 coding DNA: TGCGCCAGCAGGAGAGGGAACACCGGGGAGCTGTTTTTT. It is translated as CASRRGNTGELFF.